This T cell receptor beta chain was identified during a study of T cells in Graves' hyperthyroidism and ophthalmopathy. Regions amplified from RNA transcripts were the TCR beta CDR3 regions. First-round RT-PCR targeting the TCR CDR3 was performed with the HTBI primer set. From the multiplex PCR reads, TCRdb called clonotypes with MiXCR, one entry per CDR3 protein. The sample consists of roughly 350,000 distinct CDR3 sequences, about 15% of them appearing once. Over 18 months, lack of ophthalmopathy progression marked Graves' hyperthyroidism as stable. The study enrolled patients aged 18 to 65 with newly diagnosed hyperthyroidism of under 2 months' duration. This clonotype was found many times. The germline V and J ends were trimmed by 3 bases and 9 bases, with 15 bases remaining between them. The CDR3 has 15 residues. Germline V lookup: CDR1 MDHEN, CDR2 SYDVKM.

The V gene is TRBV28, the J gene TRBJ1-6, with D possibly being TRBD1 (6 bases). The source material was blood. This sequence was found in a woman under 40 with Graves' hyperthyroidism. The CDR3: CASSFPGGPISPLHF. CDR3 in DNA: TGTGCCAGCAGTTTCCCGGGGGGCCCTATTTCACCCCTCCACTTT.